This entry features one T cell receptor beta chain sequence. Reverse transcribed after extraction, RNA yielded cDNA as the sequencing template. Sequencing was performed with immunoSEQ multiplex PCR; in TCRdb, only in-frame clones are kept and a portion is missing. The table has approximately 280,000 clones, 55% to 70% seen once. The sample is drawn from a study of CD8+ T cells in alopecia areata. Treatment denoted: oral pan-JAK inhibitor, 5-10 mg twice daily. The source of this sequence is a human donor with alopecia areata. Sample: CD4+ T cells sorted from blood, taken at week 24, from a patient treated with tofacitinib.

The CDR3 coding sequence is TGTGCCAGCATGGCGGTGGGCAGTACAGATACGCAGTATTTT. It encodes CASMAVGSTDTQYF. V gene TRBV2 combines with J gene TRBJ2-3; the D is unclear. This CDR3 has 14 amino acids. Germline V gene sequence: CDR1 SNHLY, CDR2 FYNNEI. Trimming shortened V by 7 bases and J by 3 bases, and 14 bases separated the two germline ends.